This TCR beta chain was documented in a study of blood T cell repertoires in COVID-19 (TCRdb year 2020). Study-level background: Collaborator samples came from the United States, Italy and Spain and covered acute and convalescent phases of COVID-19. The material from the prospective study consisted of cDNA or gDNA derived from T cells, B-cell-depleted T cells, or PBMCs. The dataset comprised deeply sampled blood TCRbeta repertoires from subjects exposed to, actively infected with, or recovered from COVID-19. The repertoires were made available in a free public database intended to serve as a resource for research on the immune response to SARS-CoV-2. The samples were drawn from the first 160 participants of the ongoing ImmuneRACE study and from 1,254 subjects provided by 6 global collaborators. Sample metadata almost always included a de-identified subject ID, COVID-19 status, age in years and sex. Where available, HLA class I and class II types were taken from metadata supplied by the sample provider and were not determined by assay-based typing. General conclusions and limits of the study: The amount of clinical and demographic metadata varied by source and participant and was provided uncurated.

Each collaborating institution followed its own protocols to collect whole blood in K2EDTA tubes. For TCRbeta analysis, collaborators shipped samples as frozen whole blood, isolated PBMCs, or DNA extracted from either of those sample types. The immunoSEQ Assay, a bias-controlled multiplex PCR, was used to amplify TCRbeta CDR3 regions from genomic DNA. In the paper's pipeline: The number of nucleated cells in each sample was estimated by amplification of reference gene primers within the assay. To quantify the absolute abundance of each unique TCRbeta CDR3 rearrangement, sequence reads were collapsed and filtered. For each sample, productive Simpson clonality was calculated as the square root of Simpson's diversity index across productive rearrangements. This immuneACCESS table, as held by TCRdb, lists in-frame sequences with V and J called but not all clones. Of the missing ones, under half trace to an unresolved V gene in checked studies; the others have no known cause. V and J calls and clone size are as listed in that table; D and trimming were resolved from the DNA. Counted in this sample were 120,000 to 150,000 clones; just over 85% of them appeared once. The ten largest account for 1.5% to 1.7% of the sample.

Regarding this clone: This clone's antigen is unknown. The sample holds no much larger clone one base away, and base qualities are not on file.

The TCR comes from a woman aged 60-70 years with acute or convalescent COVID-19. Material: peripheral blood.

Read as DNA, the sequence is TGTGCCAGCAGCCCCCGGGGGTCTGAAAAACTGTTTTTT. Its coded protein is CASSPRGSEKLFF. The chain is made from TRBV6-6 and TRBJ1-4; possibly the D gene is TRBD1, per 5 matching bases. V gives up 6 bases and J gives up 7 bases, and the segment between their germline ends measures 12 bases. The CDR3, from cysteine to phenylalanine, totals 13 residues. The DNA shown is the 39-base CDR3, in frame from base 1. The germline V gene (reference sequence) specifies MNHNY as CDR1 and SVGAGI as CDR2.